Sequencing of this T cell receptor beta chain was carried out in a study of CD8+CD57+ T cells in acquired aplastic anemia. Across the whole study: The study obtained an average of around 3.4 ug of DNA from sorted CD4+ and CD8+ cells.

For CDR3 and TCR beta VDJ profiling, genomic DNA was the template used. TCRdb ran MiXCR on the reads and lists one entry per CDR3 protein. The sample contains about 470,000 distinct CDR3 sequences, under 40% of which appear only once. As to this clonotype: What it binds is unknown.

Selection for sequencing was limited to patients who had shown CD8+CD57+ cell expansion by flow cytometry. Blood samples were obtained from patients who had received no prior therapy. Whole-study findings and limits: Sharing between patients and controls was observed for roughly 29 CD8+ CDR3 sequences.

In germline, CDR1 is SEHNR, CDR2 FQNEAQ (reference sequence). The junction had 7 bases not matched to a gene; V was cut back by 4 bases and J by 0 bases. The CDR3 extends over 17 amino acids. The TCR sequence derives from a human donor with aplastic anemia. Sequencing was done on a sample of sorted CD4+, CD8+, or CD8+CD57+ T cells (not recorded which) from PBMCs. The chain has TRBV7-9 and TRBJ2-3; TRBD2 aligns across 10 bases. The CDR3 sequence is CASSSSGRGPSTDTQYF. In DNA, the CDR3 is TGTGCCAGCAGCTCTAGCGGGAGAGGGCCTAGCACAGATACGCAGTATTTT.